This TCR beta chain was profiled in a study of regulatory T cells in long-lasting Graves disease. Study results and limitations: The persistent group shared around 2,700 public clonotypes, more than the approximately 1,000 shared by new patients.

This clonotype was seen a handful of times. Its target is unknown. CDR3 regions were amplified by Arm-PCR using iRepertoire HTBI primers to build TCR beta libraries. Each CDR3 protein gets one entry after TCRdb re-called the multiplex PCR reads with MiXCR. The repertoire has 350,000 to 550,000 distinct CDR3 sequences, roughly 15% of them found once; the top ten carry about a quarter. Trimming at V came to 6 bases and at J to 4 bases, leaving 3 bases not matched to a gene. Germline CDR1 reads MNHNS; CDR2 reads SASEGT. The CDR3 spans 12 residues. Indicated time point: newly diagnosed GD, antithyroid drugs for less than 3 months. PBMC RNA was the source of the TCR library. A further study also used this sample, focusing on T cells in Graves' hyperthyroidism and ophthalmopathy. That work adds: TCR CDR3 underwent first-round RT-PCR with the HTBI primer set. The model forecast ophthalmopathy, anticipating it by a median 6.5 months before onset.

The sample was peripheral blood mononuclear cells (PBMCs), taken at new diagnosis, from a patient treated with antithyroid drugs. The sequence was collected from a woman between 18 and 30 years old with Graves disease. The chain links TRBV6-1 to TRBJ2-7; TRBD1 matches at 7 bases. The CDR3 DNA reads TGTGCCAGCAGCCTGGGACAGTACGAGCAGTACTTC. Protein: CASSLGQYEQYF.